This record covers a single T cell receptor (beta chain). This sample stems from a study of tumor-infiltrating lymphocytes in localized non-small cell lung cancer. Sequencing used immunoSEQ multiplex PCR; TCRdb keeps in-frame clones, though not all of them. Here the sample spans roughly 10,000 clones, around 80% being singletons. The sample consisted of uninvolved lung tissue not adjacent to the tumor. The TCR originated in a human donor with non-small cell lung cancer.

CDR3 DNA sequence: TGTGCCAGCAGCCAAACGTCCAGTTATGGCTACACCTTC. Its protein is CASSQTSSYGYTF. This rearrangement joins TRBV7-2 to TRBJ1-2, with D hard to call. V dropped 5 bases and J dropped 5 bases, with 12 bases sitting between them. This CDR3 is built from 13 residues. From germline, CDR1 is SGHTA and CDR2 FQGNSA.